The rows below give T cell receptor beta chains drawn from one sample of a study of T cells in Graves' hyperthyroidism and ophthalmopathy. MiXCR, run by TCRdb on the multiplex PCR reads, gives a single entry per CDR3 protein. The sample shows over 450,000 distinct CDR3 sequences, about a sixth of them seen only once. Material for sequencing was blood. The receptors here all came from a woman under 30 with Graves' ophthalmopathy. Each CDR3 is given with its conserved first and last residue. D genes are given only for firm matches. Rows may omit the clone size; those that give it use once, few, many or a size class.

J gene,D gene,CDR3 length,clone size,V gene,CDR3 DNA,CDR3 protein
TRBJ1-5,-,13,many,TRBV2,TGTGCCAGCAAGGGGGATAGCAATCAGCCCCAGCATTTT,CASKGDSNQPQHF
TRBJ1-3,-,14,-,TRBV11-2,TGTGCCAGCAGCTCCGGCATCTCTGGAAACACCATATATTTT,CASSSGISGNTIYF
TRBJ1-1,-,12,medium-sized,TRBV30,TGTGCCTGGAGTCCTACAGGGACTGAAGCTTTCTTT,CAWSPTGTEAFF
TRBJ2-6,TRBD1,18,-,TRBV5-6,TGTGCCAGCAGGACCGGGACAGGCGCCTTCTCTGGGGCCAACGTCCTGACTTTC,CASRTGTGAFSGANVLTF
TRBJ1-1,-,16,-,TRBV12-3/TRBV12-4,TGTGCCAGCAGCCCCGGACTGTTTTTTTCGAACACTGAAGCTTTCTTT,CASSPGLFFSNTEAFF
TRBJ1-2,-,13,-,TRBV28,TGTGCCAGCAGTTTATTATTCGACTATGGCTACACCTTC,CASSLLFDYGYTF
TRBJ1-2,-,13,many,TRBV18,TGTGCCAGCTCACCAGACGGAACAATTGGCTACACCTTC,CASSPDGTIGYTF
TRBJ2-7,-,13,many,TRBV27,TGTGCCAGCAGTTCGGGACCCTCCTACGAGCAGTACTTC,CASSSGPSYEQYF
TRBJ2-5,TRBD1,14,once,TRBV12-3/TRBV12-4,TGTGCCAGCAGTTTTACAGGGGGCCAAGAGACCCAGTACTTC,CASSFTGGQETQYF
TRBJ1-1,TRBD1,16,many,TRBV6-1,TGTGCCAGCAGTGAAAAGACAGGGGGCGCCGGCACTGAAGCTTTCTTT,CASSEKTGGAGTEAFF
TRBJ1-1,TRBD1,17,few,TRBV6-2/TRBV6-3,TGTGCCAGCAGTTACCCCCCAACAGGGGTCAATGACACTGAAGCTTTCTTT,CASSYPPTGVNDTEAFF
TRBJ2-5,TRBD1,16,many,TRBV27,TGTGCCAGCAAGGAGTTCCGGGACAGGTACCAAGAGACCCAGTACTTC,CASKEFRDRYQETQYF
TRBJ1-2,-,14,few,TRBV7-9,TGTGCCAGCAGCTTTCCAGAATCCAGGCATGGCTACACCTTC,CASSFPESRHGYTF
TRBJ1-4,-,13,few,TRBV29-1,TGCAGCGTAGTCCAGGCAACTAATGAAAAACTGTTTTTT,CSVVQATNEKLFF
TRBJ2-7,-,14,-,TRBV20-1,TGCAGTGCTAGAGTCTTGACGAGCACTTACGAGCAGTACTTC,CSARVLTSTYEQYF
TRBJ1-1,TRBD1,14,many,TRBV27,TGTGCCAGCAGTATAAGACAGGGGAGCACTGAAGCTTTCTTT,CASSIRQGSTEAFF
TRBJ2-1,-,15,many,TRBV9,TGTGCCAGCAGCGTAGGAGGGGCTGTTGGCAATGAGCAGTTCTTC,CASSVGGAVGNEQFF
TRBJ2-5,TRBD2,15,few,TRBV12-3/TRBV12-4,TGTGCCAGCAGTCTCCGATTAGCGGGAGGCGAGACCCAGTACTTC,CASSLRLAGGETQYF
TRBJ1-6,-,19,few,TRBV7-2,TGTGCCAGCAGTGGGGCCGACGGGCCAGCCAGCTCCTATAATTCACCCCTCCACTTT,CASSGADGPASSYNSPLHF
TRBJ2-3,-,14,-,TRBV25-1,TGTGCCAGCAGTGAAGTCATTTACGGGGATACGCAGTATTTT,CASSEVIYGDTQYF
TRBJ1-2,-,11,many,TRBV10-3,TGTGCCATCAGTGGGGGTCGCGGCTACACCTTC,CAISGGRGYTF
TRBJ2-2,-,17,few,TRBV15,TGTGCCACCAGCAGAGATGGTACAACCGCGAACACCGGGGAGCTGTTTTTT,CATSRDGTTANTGELFF
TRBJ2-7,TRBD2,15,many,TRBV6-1,TGTGCCAGCACATCTGCGAGCGGGGGGGCCGACGAGCAGTACTTC,CASTSASGGADEQYF
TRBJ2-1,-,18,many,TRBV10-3,TGTGCCATCAGTGTTCCCAGCCAGGCCGCCAGCTCCTACAATGAGCAGTTCTTC,CAISVPSQAASSYNEQFF
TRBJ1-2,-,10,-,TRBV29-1,TGCAGCGTTGACGGGGATGGCTACACCTTC,CSVDGDGYTF